This TCR beta chain was captured in a study of spatial heterogeneity in lung cancer. Study details: Detection consistently yielded more beta chains than alpha chains. Counts of TCR transcripts in tumor regions tracked strongly with a T cell module score that came from matched bulk RNA-seq.

Time point here: sample taken at primary tumor resection. In each case, whole RNA from tumor, nontumor lung or frozen PBMC was sequenced unsorted. This clonotype was recorded a few times. The target antigen is unknown. This beta chain slipped into a library made for alpha chains as a stray read, so its size is not meaningful. Whole-study findings and limits: The study found that ubiquitous and regional expanded TCR counts tracked ubiquitous and regional nonsynonymous mutations, respectively. Tracking of tumor mutation counts was seen in expanded intratumoral alpha and beta TCR counts.

TCRdb used MiXCR to reprocess the 5' RACE reads, holding one entry per CDR3 protein. The sample contains 900 to 1,300 distinct CDR3 sequences, around 23% of which appear only once. V lost 1 base and J lost 4; bases outside the gene matches: 7. CDR1 SQVTM and CDR2 ANQGSEA come from the germline V gene. The CDR3 has 16 amino acids. This clonotype was sampled from a male donor with early-stage non-small cell lung cancer. The source was lung tumor tissue, collected at surgery. This chain links TRBV29-1 with TRBJ2-1; TRBD2 agrees at 10 bases. The CDR3 coding sequence is TGCAGCGTTGAAGGGCTAGCGGGAGTCTGGTACAATGAGCAGTTCTTC. Translated: CSVEGLAGVWYNEQFF.